One sample yielded the 25 T cell receptor beta chains listed below, sequenced in a study of blood T cell repertoires in COVID-19. The table came from immunoSEQ multiplex PCR; TCRdb's copy has only in-frame clones and leaves some out. In the table there are around 110,000 clones, 90% of which are singletons. The sequencing sample was made of peripheral blood. The receptors were gathered from a human donor with active COVID-19. The donor label of this sample is uncertain.

This chain connects TRBV19 to TRBJ1-5; 7 positions match TRBD1. This CDR3 has 15 residues. CDR1 is LNHDA, CDR2 SQIVND, per germline (reference sequence). With V trimmed by 4 bases and J by 1 base, 4 bases remained unmatched. The CDR3, as DNA: TGTGCCAGTAGTACTGGGACAGCCAGCAATCAGCCCCAGCATTTT. Its protein product is CASSTGTASNQPQHF. Filled out from reference TRBV19 and TRBJ1-5, the complete variable domain reads DGGITQSPKYLFRKEGQNVTLSCEQNLNHDAMYWYRQDPGQGLRLIYYSQIVNDFQKGDIAEGYSVSREKKESFPLTVTSAQKNPTAFYLCASSTGTASNQPQHFGDGTRLSIL.

The CDR3 sequence is CASSYSSGQGPNEQFF. The DNA of the CDR3 is TGTGCCAGCAGTTACTCATCGGGACAGGGACCCAATGAGCAGTTCTTC. This sequence joins TRBV6-6 and TRBJ2-1, with 9 nucleotides matching TRBD1. Germline loops: CDR1 MNHNY, CDR2 SVGAGI (reference sequence). With V trimmed by 0 bases and J by 6 bases, 6 bases remained unmatched. This CDR3 is 16 amino acids long.

V gene TRBV5-5 combines with J gene TRBJ2-3, with TRBD2 matching 8 bases. V dropped 1 base and J dropped 0; count of bases not matched to a gene: 7. This CDR3 is 17 amino acids long. Germline CDR1 SGHKS, CDR2 YYEKEE (reference sequence). The CDR3 DNA is TGTGCCAGCAGCTTGTTACTAGCGGCAACTAGCACAGATACGCAGTATTTT. As protein: CASSLLLAATSTDTQYF.

The gene calls are TRBV18 and TRBJ2-3; 10 bases are shared with TRBD2. The CDR3 totals 18 residues. After removal of 1 base from V and 4 bases from J, the junction contained 11 bases not matched to a gene. Germline values: CDR1 KGHSH, CDR2 LQKENI. CDR3 sequence reads: CASSPQASGGVGADTQYF. For the CDR3, the DNA is TGTGCCAGCTCACCACAAGCTAGCGGGGGTGTAGGAGCAGATACGCAGTATTTT.

The gene calls are TRBV6-2 or TRBV6-3 and TRBJ1-6, with D unresolved. Germline V gene data show CDR1 as MNHEY and CDR2 as SVGEGT. Deletions cut 3 bases from V and 0 bases from J, with 3 bases between. The CDR3 has 14 amino acids. The CDR3 loop reads CASSYSSYNSPLHF. The CDR3, as DNA: TGTGCCAGCAGTTATAGCTCCTATAATTCACCCCTCCACTTT.

The rearrangement links TRBV2 to TRBJ1-1, with D uncertain. Germline V gives CDR1 SNHLY, CDR2 FYNNEI. The ends were cut back, 1 base at V and 4 bases at J, with 10 bases in the middle. This CDR3 spans 14 amino acids. The CDR3 loop reads CASSEVRGGTEAFF. In DNA form, the CDR3 reads TGTGCCAGCAGTGAAGTACGGGGAGGCACTGAAGCTTTCTTT.

This chain links TRBV19 with TRBJ1-5; no clear D gene. The CDR3 has 14 residues. The V end was cut by 0 bases, the J end by 7 bases, with 10 bases between. CDR1 is LNHDA, CDR2 SQIVND, per germline (reference sequence). CDR3 protein: CASSIESVRQPQHF. The CDR3 DNA reads TGTGCCAGTAGTATAGAAAGTGTCAGGCAGCCCCAGCATTTT.

This clone was found once. This rearrangement joins TRBV19 to TRBJ2-2; a possible D gene is TRBD1 (5 bases). This CDR3 spans 14 amino acids. V lost 4 bases and J lost 4, with 10 bases in between. The germline gives CDR1 LNHDA, CDR2 SQIVND (reference sequence). CDR3 DNA: TGTGCCAGTAGTACAGGGTTGGGCACCGGGGAGCTGTTTTTT. It yields the protein CASSTGLGTGELFF.

This clone was found once. This chain's CDR3 is CAWSVLAGGKDTQYF. The CDR3 DNA follows: TGTGCCTGGAGTGTTCTTGCGGGGGGTAAAGATACGCAGTATTTT. The chain combines TRBV30 with TRBJ2-3; TRBD2 aligns across 8 bases. Germline assignment: CDR1 GTSNPN and CDR2 SVGIG (reference sequence). The CDR3 runs to 15 residues. The trim removed 0 bases at V and 5 bases at J, leaving 7 bases unmatched.

This clone was recorded a few times. This sequence joins TRBV30 and TRBJ2-5; TRBD2 agrees at 9 bases. The length of the CDR3 is 13 residues. The ends lost 1 base at V and 4 bases at J; junction bases unmatched: 1. Germline CDR1 and CDR2: GTSNPN and SVGIG (reference sequence). In nucleotides, the CDR3 is TGTGCCTGGAGTGGACTAGCGGCAGAGACCCAGTACTTC. It codes for CAWSGLAAETQYF.

This clone was observed once. The chain combines TRBV6-5 with TRBJ2-3; D unresolved. Trimming removed 4 bases at V and 0 bases at J, with 11 bases between. The CDR3 runs to 15 residues. Germline loops: CDR1 MNHEY, CDR2 SVGAGI. CDR3 protein: CASSSASASTDTQYF. DNA of the CDR3: TGTGCCAGCAGTTCCGCCAGCGCGAGCACAGATACGCAGTATTTT.

The V call is TRBV28, the J call TRBJ2-7; 8 bases fit TRBD1. V shed 6 bases and J 12 bases; nucleotides not matched to a gene: 16. The CDR3 contains 14 residues. The germline gives CDR1 MDHEN, CDR2 SYDVKM. The CDR3 DNA reads as TGTGCCAGCAGCGGTTCTGGGGGTGACAGGGGTCGGTACTTC. It yields the protein CASSGSGGDRGRYF.

The chain has TRBV5-4 and TRBJ2-7; perhaps TRBD1 as D (5 bases). Germline CDR1 is SGHNT and CDR2 is YYREEE (reference sequence). Deletions cut 4 bases from V and 0 bases from J, with 11 bases between. CDR3 length: 14 amino acids. The CDR3 protein is CASSPYRSSYEQYF. In DNA, the CDR3 is TGTGCCAGCAGCCCCTACAGGAGCTCCTACGAGCAGTACTTC.

The chain recombines TRBV4-1 with TRBJ1-6; 7 nucleotides line up with TRBD1. The germline V gene encodes CDR1 MGHRA and CDR2 YSYEKL. V dropped 1 base and J dropped 9; count of bases not matched to a gene: 12. The CDR3 is 17 residues long. CDR3 protein: CASSQVDVGGVGSPLHF. The CDR3 coding sequence is TGCGCCAGCAGCCAAGTTGACGTAGGGGGCGTTGGTTCACCCCTCCACTTT.

V usage is TRBV30 and J usage is TRBJ2-5; 15 bases are shared with TRBD2. The V and J ends lost 5 bases and 9 bases, in that order; junction bases with no gene match: 13. CDR1 and CDR2 from the germline V gene are GTSNPN and SVGIG (reference sequence). This CDR3 is 16 amino acids long. The CDR3 nucleotides read TGTGCCTGGGCCTTGGGACTAGCGGGGGGTCAAGGGTCCCAGTACTTC. Protein product: CAWALGLAGGQGSQYF.

The chain has TRBV7-2 and TRBJ1-2, with 8 bases fitting TRBD1. This CDR3 has 14 amino acids. Germline assignment: CDR1 SGHTA and CDR2 FQGNSA. V was pared by 1 base and J by 7 bases, with 5 bases of the junction left unmatched. The DNA of the CDR3 is TGTGCCAGCAGCTTAGACAGGGGGTTTTCTGGCTACACCTTC. Translated, it gives CASSLDRGFSGYTF.

The chain has TRBV19 and TRBJ1-2, with D possibly TRBD1 on 6 matching bases. V was shortened by 5 bases and J by 4 bases, with 11 bases between the two germline ends. CDR1 and CDR2 from the germline V gene are LNHDA and SQIVND (reference sequence). This CDR3 has 13 amino acids. CDR3 amino acids: CASSALTGYGYTF. The CDR3 coding sequence is TGTGCCAGTAGTGCCTTGACAGGCTATGGCTACACCTTC.

This chain joins TRBV27 and TRBJ1-1; maybe TRBD1 (6 bases). CDR3 length: 13 amino acids. V lost 4 bases and J lost 1, with 7 bases in between. Germline V gene sequence: CDR1 MNHEY, CDR2 SMNVEV (reference sequence). The CDR3 spells CASSSGANTEAFF. For the CDR3, the DNA is TGTGCCAGCAGTTCAGGGGCGAACACTGAAGCTTTCTTT.

This clone was detected once. The rearrangement links TRBV7-3 to TRBJ2-3, with 11 bases lining up with TRBD2. Germline-derived CDR1 and CDR2 are SGHTA and FQGTGA. This CDR3 has 18 amino acids. After removal of 2 bases from V and 3 bases from J, the junction contained 10 bases not matched to a gene. CDR3 in DNA: TGTGCCAGCAGCTTATTGGGCCAACTAGCGGGGGTGACAGATACGCAGTATTTT. It encodes CASSLLGQLAGVTDTQYF. The full variable domain, in which reference TRBV7-3 and TRBJ2-3 provide the parts outside the CDR3, is GAGVSQTPSNKVTEKGKYVELRCDPISGHTALYWYRQSLGQGPEFLIYFQGTGAADDSGLPNDRFFAVRPEGSVSTLKIQRTERGDSAVYLCASSLLGQLAGVTDTQYFGPGTRLTVL.

The CDR3 sequence is CASSYLAGDISAYNEQFF. CDR3 nucleotides: TGTGCCAGCAGCTATCTAGCCGGGGATATAAGCGCCTACAATGAGCAGTTCTTC. This chain joins TRBV7-6 and TRBJ2-1; weak D call: TRBD2 (5 bases). The CDR3 totals 18 residues. V was clipped by 4 bases and J by 2 bases, with 21 bases between them. The germline V gene has CDR1 SGHVS and CDR2 FNYEAQ. Combining the CDR3 with reference TRBV7-6 and TRBJ2-1 gives the whole variable domain GAGVSQSPRYKVTKRGQDVALRCDPISGHVSLYWYRQALGQGPEFLTYFNYEAQQDKSGLPNDRFSAERPEGSISTLTIQRTEQRDSAMYRCASSYLAGDISAYNEQFFGPGTRLTVL.

J is TRBJ2-4 and V is TRBV2; tentative D call: TRBD2 (6 bases). V dropped 1 base and J dropped 9 bases, with 13 bases sitting between them. The germline CDR1 and CDR2 sequences are SNHLY and FYNNEI. The CDR3 spans 14 residues. As DNA, the CDR3 is TGTGCCAGCAGTGAAGTGAGGAGGGACCCCATTCAGTACTTC. Amino acids: CASSEVRRDPIQYF. The variable domain in full, with the rest retrieved from reference TRBV2 and TRBJ2-4, is EPEVTQTPSHQVTQMGQEVILRCVPISNHLYFYWYRQILGQKVEFLVSFYNNEISEKSEIFDDQFSVERPDGSNFTLKIRSTKLEDSAMYFCASSEVRRDPIQYFGAGTRLSVL.

The genes are TRBV19 and TRBJ1-5; D unresolved. V lost 1 base, J lost 2 bases, and 6 bases lay in between. This CDR3 has 14 residues. CDR1 and CDR2 (germline): LNHDA, SQIVND (reference sequence). DNA for the CDR3: TGTGCCAGTAGTATAGGCCGGGGCAATCAGCCCCAGCATTTT. It specifies CASSIGRGNQPQHF.

The J gene is TRBJ1-1, the V gene TRBV7-9; tentatively, D is TRBD1 (5 bases). The CDR3 sequence is 14 residues long. Trimming took off 1 base at V and 8 bases at J, with 14 bases between the two ends. Per germline, CDR1 SEHNR and CDR2 FQNEAQ (reference sequence). The CDR3 nucleotides read TGTGCCAGCAGCTTAGATCGCAGGGCCTCAGAAGCTTTCTTT. Its translation: CASSLDRRASEAFF.

In this sample, this clone turned up once. The chain uses TRBV11-3 and TRBJ1-1, with unresolved D. The CDR3 contains 13 residues. V was shortened by 1 base and J by 1 base, with 4 bases between the two germline ends. Germline loops: CDR1 SGHNT, CDR2 YENEEA. DNA of the CDR3: TGTGCCAGCAGCTTAGTAGCGAACACTGAAGCTTTCTTT. Residues: CASSLVANTEAFF.

This sequence joins TRBV28 and TRBJ2-7; D unclear. V lost 5 bases to trimming and J lost 4 bases, with 6 bases between them. This CDR3 contains 11 residues. Germline values: CDR1 MDHEN, CDR2 SYDVKM. The CDR3 region is CASSLYYEQYF. CDR3 nucleotides: TGTGCCAGCAGTCTTTATTACGAGCAGTACTTC.